A single sample is the source of the 3 T cell receptor beta chains below, sequenced in a study of CD4 T cells in relation to SARS-CoV-2 and coronaviruses. CD4+ T cells from unexposed donors were obtained before the COVID-19 pandemic (2011-2018). Profiled with immunoSEQ multiplex PCR; TCRdb holds only in-frame clones, not every one. The table shows tens of thousands of clones, with approximately 93% occurring only once. Sequenced: naive CD4+ T cells from PBMCs. Specified subset: naive CD4+ T cells isolated by negative enrichment. These receptor sequences come from a human donor in good health.

This rearrangement joins TRBV3-1 (or the pseudogene TRBV3-2) to TRBJ1-5, with D possibly being TRBD1 (5 bases). CDR1 LGHDT and CDR2 YNNKEL come from the germline V gene (reference sequence). The CDR3 consists of 15 residues. Between the trimmed V and J ends, which lost 3 bases and 6 bases, there was a span of 15 bases. The CDR3 DNA is TGTGCCAGCAGCCACAGAGGAGGGGCGTCTCAGCCCCAGCATTTT. Translation gives CASSHRGGASQPQHF.

The rearrangement joins TRBV7-8 to TRBJ1-5, with D tentatively TRBD1 (5 bases). The CDR3 extends over 16 amino acids. Trimming stripped 1 base from V and 1 base from J, with 11 bases between. The germline V gene has CDR1 SGHVS and CDR2 FQNEAQ. The CDR3 reads CASSLGNGASNQPQHF. CDR3 nucleotides: TGTGCCAGCAGCTTAGGTAATGGGGCGAGCAATCAGCCCCAGCATTTT.

The CDR3 loop reads CASIATGTSSYNEQFF. Written as DNA, the CDR3 is TGTGCCAGCATTGCAACAGGGACCAGCTCCTACAATGAGCAGTTCTTC. The chain carries TRBV28 and TRBJ2-1, with D perhaps TRBD1 (6 bases). V was trimmed by 7 bases and J by 0 bases, leaving 16 bases between them. The CDR3 length is 16 residues. Germline V gene sequence: CDR1 MDHEN, CDR2 SYDVKM.